The text below deals with one T cell receptor beta chain. The data belong to a study of blood T cell repertoires in COVID-19. Whole-study context: Italy, Spain and the United States were the sources of the convalescent and acute COVID-19 samples. PBMCs, B-cell-depleted T cells, or T cells provided the cDNA or gDNA that made up the material.

Germline V gene data show CDR1 as SGHAT and CDR2 as FQNNGV. V shed 0 bases and J shed 6 bases, with 15 bases lying between them. This CDR3 is 16 amino acids long. Methods used by the authors: Reference gene primer amplification gave estimated nucleated cell counts. Profiling relied on immunoSEQ multiplex PCR, and the TCRdb table lists in-frame clones only, not all of them. The V and J calls and clone size come from that table; D and trimming were worked out from the DNA. The sample consists of under 140,000 clones, approximately 90% of them appearing once. The material sequenced was peripheral blood. This rearrangement joins TRBV11-2 to TRBJ2-1; tentatively, D is TRBD2 (6 bases). The receptor comes from a human donor in a cohort sampled during active COVID-19. The CDR3 reads CASSLDGGVGSNEQFF. The CDR3 DNA sequence: TGTGCCAGCAGCTTAGATGGCGGGGTAGGGTCCAATGAGCAGTTCTTC.